Sequencing of this T cell receptor (beta chain) was carried out in a study of T cells after posttransplantation cyclophosphamide. Study-wide results and limits: Tissue-infiltrating T cells from skin or gut overlapped little with blood T cells. Later blood repertoires were often dominated by clones from the donor CD8+ memory compartment. TRB clonality was highly associated with recipient CMV seropositivity and reactivation.

The CDR3 contains 17 residues. V shed 4 bases and J shed 0 bases, with 17 bases lying between them. The germline CDR1 and CDR2 sequences are KGHSH and LQKENI. In its sample, this clone was seen many times. The antigen remains undetermined. Busulfan-fludarabine conditioning, marrow transplant, and cyclophosphamide on days +3 and +4 were administered. Generated by immunoSEQ multiplex PCR, the TCRdb table keeps only in-frame clones and is missing some. The sample was found to contain approximately 5,400 clones, and every one recurs. This TCR derives from a female patient aged 30 to 45 who received an allogeneic stem cell transplant from an unrelated donor, was CMV-positive, and had acute and chronic GVHD. A share of the T cells may be of graft donor origin. The chain carries TRBV18 and TRBJ2-3; possible D gene TRBD2, 5 bases. The sequenced sample was PBMCs, obtained after allogeneic stem cell transplant with posttransplant cyclophosphamide. In DNA, the CDR3 is TGTGCCAGCTCACTTACCTGGGGTGGCGGGAGCACAGATACGCAGTATTTT. Protein sequence: CASSLTWGGGSTDTQYF.